These T cell receptor beta chains were read from a single sample in a study of early T cells in non-severe SARS-CoV-2 infection. In TCRdb, the 5' RACE reads were re-called with MiXCR into one record per CDR3 protein. The data contain about 85,000 distinct CDR3 sequences, 13% to 15% of them seen just once; the ten biggest clones take up 6.5% to 8.5%. Sequenced: whole blood. The receptor source for this set is an adult who was a healthcare worker with PCR-confirmed SARS-CoV-2 infection or an uninfected control (not recorded which). Each CDR3 is given with its conserved first and last residue. Each record gives: D gene, V gene, CDR3 protein. D genes are given only for firm matches.

D gene: TRBD1
V gene: TRBV12-3/TRBV12-4
CDR3 protein: CASIIGQGAYNEQFF

D gene: NA
V gene: TRBV7-9
CDR3 protein: CASSLAAGVSGGYTF

D gene: NA
V gene: TRBV7-8
CDR3 protein: CASSPGTLPSEQFF

D gene: NA
V gene: TRBV20-1
CDR3 protein: CSARVSGGAGETQYF

D gene: NA
V gene: TRBV13
CDR3 protein: CASSPGGLVYEQYF

D gene: NA
V gene: TRBV5-5
CDR3 protein: CASSPDPTGPYEQYF

D gene: TRBD1
V gene: TRBV7-3
CDR3 protein: CASSSTGVGQETQYF

D gene: NA
V gene: TRBV10-3
CDR3 protein: CAISYDREAFF

D gene: TRBD2
V gene: TRBV20-1
CDR3 protein: CSATGLADTNTDTQYF

D gene: TRBD2
V gene: TRBV12-3/TRBV12-4
CDR3 protein: CASSLVLAGSSYNEQFF

D gene: NA
V gene: TRBV7-9
CDR3 protein: CASSLVVWGHEQYF

D gene: NA
V gene: TRBV7-8
CDR3 protein: CASSLFVGEEAYEQYF

D gene: NA
V gene: TRBV2
CDR3 protein: CASSGGLRNTDTQYF

D gene: TRBD1
V gene: TRBV11-3
CDR3 protein: CASSSGQTYNEQFF

D gene: NA
V gene: TRBV29-1
CDR3 protein: CSVRSVPGANVLTF

D gene: NA
V gene: TRBV28
CDR3 protein: CASSFLGRPYEQYF

D gene: NA
V gene: TRBV3-1
CDR3 protein: CASSRTVGGQFF

D gene: TRBD1
V gene: TRBV6-2/TRBV6-3
CDR3 protein: CASSTLDRGEKLFF

D gene: NA
V gene: TRBV11-2
CDR3 protein: CASSLFGTEQFF

D gene: TRBD2
V gene: TRBV28
CDR3 protein: CASSLYLAGGPGELFF

D gene: TRBD2
V gene: TRBV27
CDR3 protein: CASSLRASGRSMNTGELFF

D gene: TRBD2
V gene: TRBV28
CDR3 protein: CASSPPGLVLNEQYF

D gene: NA
V gene: TRBV7-6
CDR3 protein: CASSLGVGIGDTQYF

D gene: NA
V gene: TRBV23-1
CDR3 protein: CASTPGQETQYF

D gene: NA
V gene: TRBV6-5
CDR3 protein: CATSRANEKLFF

D gene: TRBD2
V gene: TRBV28
CDR3 protein: CASSSEGLAEFTDTQYF

D gene: TRBD1
V gene: TRBV6-5
CDR3 protein: CASSNPGQGAHEQYF

D gene: NA
V gene: TRBV6-5
CDR3 protein: CASSYSYRVGELFF

D gene: TRBD1
V gene: TRBV4-1
CDR3 protein: CASRPGQAGSEQYF

D gene: NA
V gene: TRBV7-7
CDR3 protein: CASGSSGANVLTF

D gene: NA
V gene: TRBV7-6
CDR3 protein: CVSSSRGAPQETQYF

D gene: NA
V gene: TRBV4-1
CDR3 protein: CASSQRSGRYEQYF

D gene: NA
V gene: TRBV7-9
CDR3 protein: CASSPGSTETQYF

D gene: TRBD2
V gene: TRBV20-1
CDR3 protein: CSARDHRGAGGNEQYF

D gene: NA
V gene: TRBV7-9
CDR3 protein: CASSSAGDYTQYF

D gene: TRBD1
V gene: TRBV2
CDR3 protein: CASRPPGQGAADTQYF

D gene: NA
V gene: TRBV20-1
CDR3 protein: CSALSQAPFDSPLHF